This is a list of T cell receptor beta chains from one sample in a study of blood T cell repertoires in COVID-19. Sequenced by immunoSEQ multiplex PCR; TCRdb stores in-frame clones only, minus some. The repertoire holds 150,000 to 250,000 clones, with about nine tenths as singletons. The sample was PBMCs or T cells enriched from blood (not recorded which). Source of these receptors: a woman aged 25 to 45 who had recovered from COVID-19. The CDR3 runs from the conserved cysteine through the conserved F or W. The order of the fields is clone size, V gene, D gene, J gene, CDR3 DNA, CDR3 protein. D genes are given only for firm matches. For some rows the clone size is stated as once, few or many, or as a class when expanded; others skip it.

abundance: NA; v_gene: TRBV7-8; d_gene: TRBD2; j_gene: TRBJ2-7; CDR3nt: TGTGCCAGCAGCTTAAGGTCCCTAGCGGGAGGTGGCTACGAGCAGTACTTC; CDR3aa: CASSLRSLAGGGYEQYF
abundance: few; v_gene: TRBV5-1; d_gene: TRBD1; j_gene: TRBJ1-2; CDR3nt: TGCGCCAGCAGCTTACAGGGGGCGATTCGGGACGGCTACACCTTC; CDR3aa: CASSLQGAIRDGYTF
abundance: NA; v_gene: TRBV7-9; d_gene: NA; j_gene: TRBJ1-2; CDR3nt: TGTGCCAGCAGCCGTAAGTCGGAGCTAGATGGCTACACCTTC; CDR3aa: CASSRKSELDGYTF
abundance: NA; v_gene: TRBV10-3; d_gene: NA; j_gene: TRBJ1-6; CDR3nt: TGTGCCATCAGCGGGGAAGATTCACCCCTCCACTTT; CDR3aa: CAISGEDSPLHF
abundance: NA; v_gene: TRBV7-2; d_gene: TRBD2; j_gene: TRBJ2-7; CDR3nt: TGTGCCAGCAGCTTAGCTGGGGGGGTCAACGAGCAGTACTTC; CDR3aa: CASSLAGGVNEQYF
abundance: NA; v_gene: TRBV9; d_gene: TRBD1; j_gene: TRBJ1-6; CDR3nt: TGTGCCAGCAGCGTCGGGACAGTTAATTCACCCCTCCACTTT; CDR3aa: CASSVGTVNSPLHF
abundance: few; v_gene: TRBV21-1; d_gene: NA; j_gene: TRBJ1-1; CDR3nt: TGTGCCAGCAGACAGGGGAGAATCTCGAACACTGAAGCTTTCTTT; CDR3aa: CASRQGRISNTEAFF
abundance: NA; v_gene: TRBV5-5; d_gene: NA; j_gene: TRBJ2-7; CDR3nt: TGTGCCAGCAGCTTGAGCAGGTCCTTCTCCTACGAGCAGTACTTC; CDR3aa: CASSLSRSFSYEQYF
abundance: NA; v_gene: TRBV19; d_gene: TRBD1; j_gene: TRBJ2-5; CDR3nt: TGTGCCAGTATTGGACAGGGTTTCGGAGAGACCCAGTACTTC; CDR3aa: CASIGQGFGETQYF
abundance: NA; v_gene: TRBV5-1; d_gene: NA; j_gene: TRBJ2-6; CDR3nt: TGCGCCAGCAGCTTGGGCGATACCTCTGGGGCCAACGTCCTGACTTTC; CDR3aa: CASSLGDTSGANVLTF
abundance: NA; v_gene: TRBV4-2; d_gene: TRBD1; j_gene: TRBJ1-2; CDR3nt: TGTGCCAGCAGCCAAGGGCCGGGACAGGGGGCGAATGGCTACACCTTC; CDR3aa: CASSQGPGQGANGYTF
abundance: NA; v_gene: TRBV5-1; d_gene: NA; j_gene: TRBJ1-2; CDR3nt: TGCGCCAGCAGCTTGGGCGAGACCCAGGCTTATGGCTACACCTTC; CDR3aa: CASSLGETQAYGYTF
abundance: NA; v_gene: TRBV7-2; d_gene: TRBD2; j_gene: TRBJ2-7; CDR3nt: TGTGCCAGCAGTTCCCCGGGACTAGCGGGAGAGTTCGAGCAGTACTTC; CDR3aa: CASSSPGLAGEFEQYF
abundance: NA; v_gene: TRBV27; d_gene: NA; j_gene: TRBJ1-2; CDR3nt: TGTGCCAGCAGTTTGGGGGGGGCCTATGGCTACACCTTC; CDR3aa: CASSLGGAYGYTF
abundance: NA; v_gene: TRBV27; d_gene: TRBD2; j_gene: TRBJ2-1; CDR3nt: TGTGCCAGCAGTTTATATGTGACTAGCGGCCACAATGAGCAGTTCTTC; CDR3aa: CASSLYVTSGHNEQFF
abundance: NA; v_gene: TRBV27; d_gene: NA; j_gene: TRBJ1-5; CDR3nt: TGTGCCAGCAGTTCGAGCAGGGGAGATAGCAATCAGCCCCAGCATTTT; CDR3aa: CASSSSRGDSNQPQHF
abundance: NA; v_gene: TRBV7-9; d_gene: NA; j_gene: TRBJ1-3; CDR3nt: TGTGCCAGCAGCTTTGTAGTCTCTGGAAACACCATATATTTT; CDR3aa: CASSFVVSGNTIYF
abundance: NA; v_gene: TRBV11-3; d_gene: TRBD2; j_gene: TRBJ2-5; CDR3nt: TGTGCCAGCAGCCCACGGGGGAGGGTCGGGGGTATAGAGACCCAGTACTTC; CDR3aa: CASSPRGRVGGIETQYF
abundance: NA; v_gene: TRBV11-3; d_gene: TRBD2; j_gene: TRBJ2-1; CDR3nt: TGTGCCAGCAGCCTCAACGAACTTAGCGGGGTGCCCTACAATGAGCAGTTCTTC; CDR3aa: CASSLNELSGVPYNEQFF
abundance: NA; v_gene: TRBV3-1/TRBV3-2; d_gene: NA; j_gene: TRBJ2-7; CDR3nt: TGTGCCAGCAGCCAAGGTGGACAAATCTACGAGCAGTACTTC; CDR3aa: CASSQGGQIYEQYF
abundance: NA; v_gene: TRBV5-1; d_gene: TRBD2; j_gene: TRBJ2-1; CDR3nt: TGCGCCAGCAGCTTGGAAGCTAGCGGTGATGAGCAGTTCTTC; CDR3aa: CASSLEASGDEQFF
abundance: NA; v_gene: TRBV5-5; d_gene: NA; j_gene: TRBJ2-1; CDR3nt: TGTGCCAGCAGCTTGGTAGGAGAGTACAATGAGCAGTTCTTC; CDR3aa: CASSLVGEYNEQFF
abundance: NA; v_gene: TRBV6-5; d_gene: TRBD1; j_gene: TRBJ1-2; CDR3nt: TGTGCCAGCAGCCGAGGACAGGCCTTCGGCTACACCTTC; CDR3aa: CASSRGQAFGYTF
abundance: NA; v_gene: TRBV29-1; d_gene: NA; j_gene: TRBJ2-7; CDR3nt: TGCAGCGTTGGAGGCGGAACGATTAATTACGAGCAGTACTTC; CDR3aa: CSVGGGTINYEQYF
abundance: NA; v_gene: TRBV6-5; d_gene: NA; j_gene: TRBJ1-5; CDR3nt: TGTGCCAGCGGATTAGCAATCAATCAGCCCCAGCATTTT; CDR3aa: CASGLAINQPQHF